This is a list of T cell receptor beta chains from one sample in a study of human T cells and chemical hapten exposure. TCRdb reanalysed the RACE reads using MiXCR and keeps one entry per CDR3 protein. The sample carries roughly 86,000 distinct CDR3 sequences, 10% recorded once. Sequencing used whole blood, obtained in connection with sensitization to the hapten diphenylcyclopropenone (DPC). These receptor sequences come from a man in his forties or fifties with alopecia areata. Some clones in this sample may be carry-over from other donors' samples. CDR3s include the opening cysteine and the closing phenylalanine or tryptophan. A D gene is named only where the DNA matches it firmly. For some rows the clone size is stated as once, few or many, or as a class when expanded; others skip it.

>NA|NA|TRBV2|TRBJ2-5
CASSEAAGVKETQYF
TGTGCCAGCAGTGAAGCAGCAGGGGTCAAAGAGACCCAGTACTTC
>many|NA|TRBV7-6|TRBJ1-1
CASSVGGGREAFF
TGTGCCAGCAGCGTTGGGGGGGGTCGTGAAGCTTTCTTT
>few|TRBD1|TRBV14|TRBJ2-1
CASSQLQGAIYNEQFF
TGTGCCAGCAGCCAATTACAGGGGGCTATATACAATGAGCAGTTCTTC
>NA|TRBD2|TRBV27|TRBJ2-1
CASSLIVAGSYNEQFF
TGTGCCAGCAGTTTGATTGTAGCGGGCTCCTACAATGAGCAGTTCTTC
>many|NA|TRBV7-2|TRBJ2-3
CASSLVGEVTDTQYF
TGTGCCAGCAGCTTAGTGGGGGAGGTCACAGATACGCAGTATTTT
>NA|TRBD1|TRBV18|TRBJ2-7
CASSGTGGASYEQYF
TGTGCCAGCTCAGGGACAGGGGGCGCATCCTACGAGCAGTACTTC
>NA|NA|TRBV5-1|TRBJ1-2
CASTPLGRTNYGYTF
TGCGCCAGCACTCCCCTTGGCAGGACTAACTATGGCTACACCTTC
>few|NA|TRBV29-1|TRBJ2-1
CSVEEGSHNEQFF
TGCAGCGTTGAAGAGGGGAGTCACAATGAGCAGTTCTTC
>NA|TRBD1|TRBV7-2|TRBJ2-1
CASSFPQQGARSYNEQFF
TGTGCCAGCAGCTTTCCCCAACAGGGGGCACGCTCCTACAATGAGCAGTTCTTC
>NA|NA|TRBV21-1|TRBJ2-6
CASSSRGSGSGANVLTF
TGTGCCAGCAGCTCTAGGGGTAGTGGGTCTGGGGCCAACGTCCTGACTTTC
>many|NA|TRBV29-1|TRBJ1-1
CSVKQGLLPEAFF
TGCAGCGTTAAACAGGGCCTGTTACCTGAAGCTTTCTTT
>few|TRBD2|TRBV5-1|TRBJ2-7
CASSQELAGGNEQYF
TGCGCCAGCAGTCAGGAACTAGCGGGAGGAAACGAGCAGTACTTC
>few|NA|TRBV6-5|TRBJ1-1
CASSYFSSLTEAFF
TGTGCCAGCAGTTACTTCAGTTCTTTAACTGAAGCTTTCTTT
>NA|NA|TRBV29-1|TRBJ2-3
CSVLGGGTPKNTDTQYF
TGCAGCGTTTTAGGTGGTGGGACACCGAAAAACACAGATACGCAGTATTTT
>NA|NA|TRBV19|TRBJ2-2
CASMIGGRATGELFF
TGTGCCAGTATGATTGGGGGGCGGGCCACCGGGGAGCTGTTTTTT
>many|TRBD2|TRBV20-1|TRBJ2-3
CSARPGASGRTQQYF
TGCAGTGCTAGACCTGGGGCTAGCGGGAGGACCCAGCAGTATTTT
>few|NA|TRBV7-2|TRBJ1-1
CASSLVGTGTEAFF
TGTGCCAGCAGCTTAGTCGGGACCGGGACTGAAGCTTTCTTT
>few|TRBD2|TRBV27|TRBJ2-2
CASSFLTTSGEAGELFF
TGTGCCAGCAGTTTCCTAACAACTAGCGGGGAGGCCGGGGAGCTGTTTTTT
>NA|NA|TRBV27|TRBJ1-1
CASSPQQGYTEAFF
TGTGCCAGCAGTCCTCAACAGGGCTACACTGAAGCTTTCTTT
>few|NA|TRBV7-2|TRBJ2-1
CASSATRNSYNEQFF
TGTGCCAGCAGCGCGACTCGTAACTCCTACAATGAGCAGTTCTTC
>NA|NA|TRBV7-8|TRBJ2-1
CASRIGRGGRYNEQFF
TGTGCCAGCAGAATAGGGAGGGGGGGTCGCTACAATGAGCAGTTCTTC
>few|TRBD2|TRBV11-3|TRBJ2-1
CASSPNSGRGNEQFF
TGTGCCAGCAGTCCAAATAGCGGGAGGGGCAATGAGCAGTTCTTC
>NA|TRBD1|TRBV6-5|TRBJ1-1
CASRLDRVVTEAFF
TGTGCCAGCAGACTAGACAGGGTCGTTACTGAAGCTTTCTTT
>few|NA|TRBV25-1|TRBJ1-1
CASSEGGGMRVMNTEAFF
TGTGCCAGCAGTGAGGGAGGAGGGATGCGGGTGATGAACACTGAAGCTTTCTTT
>many|NA|TRBV14|TRBJ2-7
CASSPAPYYEQYF
TGTGCCAGCAGCCCGGCCCCTTACTACGAGCAGTACTTC
>many|NA|TRBV5-8|TRBJ1-5
CASSLELVSQPQHF
TGTGCCAGCAGCTTGGAGCTCGTATCTCAGCCCCAGCATTTT
>few|TRBD1|TRBV2|TRBJ1-2
CASSPGQGAMVNGYTF
TGTGCCAGTTCTCCGGGACAGGGGGCGATGGTAAATGGCTACACCTTC
>many|TRBD1|TRBV7-9|TRBJ1-2
CASSSRDRLSQDYGYTF
TGTGCCAGCAGCTCCCGGGACAGGTTATCTCAAGACTATGGCTACACCTTC
>NA|NA|TRBV9|TRBJ2-2
CASSSSGNTGELFF
TGTGCCTCCAGCTCTAGTGGGAACACCGGGGAGCTGTTTTTT
>few|NA|TRBV6-2/TRBV6-3|TRBJ2-5
CASGRAQGTQYF
TGTGCCAGCGGACGCGCCCAGGGGACCCAGTACTTC
>once|TRBD1|TRBV7-2|TRBJ2-7
CASSLAPYGTGGGPTQQYF
TGTGCCAGCAGCTTAGCCCCATACGGGACAGGGGGGGGACCTACGCAGCAGTACTTC
>many|NA|TRBV7-2|TRBJ2-7
CASSLFGYEQYF
TGTGCCAGCAGCTTGTTCGGCTACGAGCAGTACTTC
>NA|NA|TRBV7-9|TRBJ2-3
CASSLGSGRSTDTQYF
TGTGCCAGCAGCTTAGGAAGTGGCAGGAGCACAGATACGCAGTATTTT
>few|TRBD2|TRBV20-1|TRBJ2-3
CSASDSSGITADTQYF
TGCAGTGCTAGCGACTCTAGCGGGATAACGGCAGATACGCAGTATTTT
>few|TRBD1|TRBV7-8|TRBJ1-1
CASSLQGAVSEAFF
TGTGCCAGCAGCTTACAGGGGGCTGTCTCTGAAGCTTTCTTT
>NA|NA|TRBV7-8|TRBJ1-5
CASSSYRVDSNQPQHF
TGTGCCAGCAGCTCATACAGGGTAGACAGCAATCAGCCCCAGCATTTT
>NA|NA|TRBV3-1|TRBJ2-3
CASSPRGRGGTDTQYF
TGTGCCAGCAGCCCAAGGGGGAGAGGAGGCACAGATACGCAGTATTTT
>NA|TRBD2|TRBV4-1|TRBJ2-5
CASSQDQGLAGLGETQYF
TGCGCCAGCAGCCAAGATCAGGGACTAGCGGGACTCGGGGAGACCCAGTACTTC
>few|NA|TRBV5-1|TRBJ2-3
CASSSGLGSPADTQYF
TGCGCCAGCAGCTCGGGGCTGGGCTCTCCGGCAGATACGCAGTATTTT
>few|TRBD2|TRBV4-1|TRBJ2-1
CASSQNRAGVIYNEQFF
TGCGCCAGCAGCCAAAATAGGGCGGGAGTTATCTACAATGAGCAGTTCTTC
>NA|NA|TRBV28|TRBJ2-2
CASSRGNTGELFF
TGTGCCAGCAGTCGAGGGAACACCGGGGAGCTGTTTTTT
>NA|NA|TRBV6-2/TRBV6-3|TRBJ2-4
CAIWGGLPENIQYF
TGTGCCATTTGGGGGGGCTTACCTGAAAACATTCAGTACTTC
>NA|NA|TRBV6-2/TRBV6-3|TRBJ1-5
CASTDQGSQWDSNQPQHF
TGTGCCAGCACCGACCAGGGTTCTCAATGGGATAGCAATCAGCCCCAGCATTTT
>many|TRBD1|TRBV2|TRBJ2-7
CASSTDRDYEQYF
TGTGCCAGCAGTACGGACAGGGACTACGAGCAGTACTTC
>few|NA|TRBV6-5|TRBJ1-4
CASRGGGARTNEKLFF
TGTGCCAGCAGAGGGGGGGGGGCGCGGACTAATGAAAAACTGTTTTTT
>NA|NA|TRBV7-2|TRBJ2-1
CASSWGSGSYNEQFF
TGTGCCAGCAGCTGGGGCTCGGGCTCCTACAATGAGCAGTTCTTC